The 14 T cell receptor beta chains listed next were all sequenced from one sample in a study of T cell responses to AZD1222 COVID-19 vaccine. Assay: immunoSEQ multiplex PCR; the TCRdb copy retains only in-frame clones and omits some. This table holds more than 150,000 clones, 85% to 90% found once. The source was peripheral blood, collected 28 days after the second AZD1222 dose. All receptors derive from an adult who received the AZD1222 COVID-19 vaccine.

The rearrangement joins TRBV5-4 to TRBJ2-5, with a weak D call TRBD1 (7 bases). V was cut by 2 bases and J by 4 bases, with 12 bases left in between. Germline V gives CDR1 SGHNT, CDR2 YYREEE (reference sequence). The CDR3 is 14 amino acids. The CDR3, as DNA: TGTGCCAGCAGCTTTGGAGGGGGCCCAGAGACCCAGTACTTC. It specifies CASSFGGGPETQYF.

V gene TRBV9 combines with J gene TRBJ2-2, with D perhaps matching TRBD2 (5 bases). The CDR3 has 15 amino acids. With 0 bases removed from V and 6 bases from J, the gap between germline ends came to 12 bases. CDR1 and CDR2 from the germline V gene are SGDLS and YYNGEE. The CDR3 DNA reads TGTGCCAGCAGCGTAGAGGTCCTAGCATCCGGGGAGCTGTTTTTT. Its translation: CASSVEVLASGELFF.

The chain links TRBV27 to TRBJ2-7; D remains unclear. Germline CDR1 reads MNHEY; CDR2 reads SMNVEV (reference sequence). The CDR3 contains 12 residues. V was pared by 6 bases and J by 1 base, with 7 bases between. The CDR3 nucleotides read TGTGCCAGCAGGCGTGGTTCCTACGAGCAGTACTTC. Translating gives CASRRGSYEQYF.

This rearrangement joins TRBV6-5 to TRBJ2-7, with 13 bases aligning to TRBD2. The V gene's germline CDR1 is MNHEY and CDR2 SVGAGI. Trimming removed 5 bases from V and 6 bases from J; junction bases left unmatched: 7. This CDR3 is built from 15 residues. The CDR3 region is CASSRLAGGIGEQYF. The DNA of the CDR3 is TGTGCCAGCAGTCGACTAGCGGGAGGTATCGGCGAGCAGTACTTC.

This clone was seen only once. V gene TRBV30 combines with J gene TRBJ2-3, with D unresolved. Trimming took 0 bases from V and 6 from J, leaving 4 bases between them. Germline V gene data show CDR1 as GTSNPN and CDR2 as SVGIG (reference sequence). The CDR3 totals 11 residues. The CDR3 protein is CAWSVSDTQYF. CDR3 nucleotide sequence: TGTGCCTGGAGTGTCAGCGATACGCAGTATTTT.

The chain couples TRBV4-3 to TRBJ2-1, with 11 bases lining up with TRBD2. V lost 6 bases, J lost 7 bases, and 11 bases stayed unmatched. Germline V gives CDR1 LGHNA, CDR2 YSLEER. This CDR3 spans 16 amino acids. In DNA form, the CDR3 reads TGCGCCAGCAGTCCTTTAGCGGGAGGGCCTGGGAATGAGCAGTTCTTC. This codes for CASSPLAGGPGNEQFF.

The genes are TRBV10-3 and TRBJ2-1, with TRBD2 matching over 13 bases. Germline V gene lookup returns CDR1 ENHRY and CDR2 SYGVKD. V shed 6 bases, J shed 6 bases, and the junction held 5 bases outside the gene matches. The CDR3 runs 15 residues. The CDR3 region is CAIRGTSGDLNEQFF. CDR3 nucleotide sequence: TGTGCCATCAGGGGGACTAGCGGGGACCTCAATGAGCAGTTCTTC.

This chain joins TRBV9 and TRBJ1-5; 7 nucleotides agree with TRBD1. V lost 0 bases and J lost 6; bases outside the gene matches: 12. The germline CDR1 and CDR2 sequences are SGDLS and YYNGEE. The CDR3 sequence is 17 residues long. The CDR3 region has the DNA TGTGCCAGCAGCGTAGGACAGGGATCAGGACGCGGTCAGCCCCAGCATTTT. It specifies CASSVGQGSGRGQPQHF.

The chain couples TRBV30 to TRBJ2-1; 12 positions agree with TRBD2. Germline CDR1 is GTSNPN and CDR2 is SVGIG (reference sequence). V lost 3 bases to trimming and J lost 8 bases; unmatched junction nucleotides: 14. The CDR3 consists of 17 residues. CDR3 in amino acids: CAWSAPPTSGRRDEQFF. In DNA form, the CDR3 reads TGTGCCTGGAGCGCTCCCCCAACTAGCGGGAGGCGGGATGAGCAGTTCTTC.

This chain uses TRBV7-2 with TRBJ1-2; D not resolved. Germline V gene data show CDR1 as SGHTA and CDR2 as FQGNSA. The V and J ends lost 5 bases and 2 bases respectively, with 15 bases between them. CDR3 length equals 15 residues. CDR3 residues: CASSASAGWNYGYTF. The CDR3, as DNA: TGTGCCAGCAGCGCGAGTGCGGGGTGGAACTATGGCTACACCTTC.

The rearrangement uses TRBV5-1 and TRBJ2-3; D is perhaps TRBD2 (5 bases). This CDR3 has 15 amino acids. Deletions cut 3 bases from V and 0 bases from J, with 11 bases between. The germline V gene has CDR1 SGHRS and CDR2 YFSETQ. The CDR3 is CASSWTEASTDTQYF. Here the CDR3 DNA reads TGCGCCAGCAGCTGGACGGAGGCTAGCACAGATACGCAGTATTTT.

This chain connects TRBV7-8 to TRBJ2-5, with TRBD1 matching over 9 bases. Germline CDR1 SGHVS, CDR2 FQNEAQ. V was clipped by 5 bases and J by 1 base; unmatched bases: 8. The CDR3 is made up of 16 amino acids. CDR3 bases: TGTGCCAGCAGCAAGCGACAGGGGGTAATCCAAGAGACCCAGTACTTC. Its protein product is CASSKRQGVIQETQYF.

The V call is TRBV7-6, the J call TRBJ2-1; D tentatively reads TRBD1 or TRBD2 (5 bases each). Trimming took 1 base from V and 4 from J, leaving 14 bases between them. CDR3 length: 16 residues. CDR1 and CDR2 from the germline V gene are SGHVS and FNYEAQ. CDR3 protein: CASSLGGGSRYNEQFF. The CDR3 DNA is TGTGCCAGCAGCTTAGGGGGCGGGTCACGGTACAATGAGCAGTTCTTC.

Notes on this clone: An end of the junction does not agree with germline; a read error may underlie this. The genes are TRBV5-1 and TRBJ2-2, with 9 nucleotides matching TRBD1. This CDR3 is 16 amino acids long. The germline gives CDR1 SGHRS, CDR2 YFSETQ. The CDR3 DNA reads as TGCGCCAGCAGCTTGGTGGGGACAGGGAACTCCGGGGAGCTGTTTTTT. Protein sequence: CASSLVGTGNSGELFF.